This T cell receptor beta chain was sequenced during a study of cytomegalovirus exposure and HLA in healthy donors. The PCR had 60 Vbeta and 13 Jbeta primers. Sequencing used immunoSEQ multiplex PCR; TCRdb keeps in-frame clones, though not all of them. This sample has about 170,000 clones; more than 70% occur once, and the top ten carry under 6%. As concerns this clone: A read error may produce the germline difference seen at one junction end.

Sequencing used PBMCs. The sequence derives from a woman aged 50 to 60 in good health and CMV-seropositive.

In DNA form, the CDR3 reads TGTTCCAGCAGTTCCCGGGACAGGGGGCGTTATGAGCAGTTCTTC. Protein product: CSSSSRDRGRYEQFF. The rearrangement uses TRBV7-9 and TRBJ2-1, with TRBD1 identical over 12 bases. This CDR3 is 15 amino acids long. Germline CDR1 reads SEHNR; CDR2 reads FQNEAQ (reference sequence). Drawing the rest from reference TRBV7-9 and TRBJ2-1, the complete variable domain is DTGVSQNPRHKITKRGQNVTFRCDPISEHNRLYWYRQTLGQGPEFLTYFQNEAQLEKSRLLSDRFSAERPKGSFSTLEIQRTEQGDSAMYLCSSSSRDRGRYEQFFGPGTRLTVL.